This passage covers 9 T cell receptor beta chains from one sample sequenced in a study of blood T cell repertoires in COVID-19. Assay used: immunoSEQ multiplex PCR; TCRdb lists only in-frame clones, some missing. The sample includes approximately 190,000 clones, about nine tenths of them seen just once. The specimen was peripheral blood. The receptors here all came from a man aged 45-65 years with acute or convalescent COVID-19.

The V gene is TRBV19, the J gene TRBJ2-7; 12 positions agree with TRBD2. Germline CDR1 is LNHDA and CDR2 is SQIVND (reference sequence). This CDR3 region has 14 residues. Losses at the gene ends were 3 bases for V and 3 bases for J; bases not matched to a gene: 0. The CDR3 loop is CASSMTSGSYEQYF. CDR3 in DNA: TGTGCCAGTAGTATGACTAGCGGGAGCTACGAGCAGTACTTC.

The chain carries TRBV6-5 and TRBJ1-2, with D uncertain. The CDR3 extends over 12 amino acids. V dropped 5 bases and J dropped 5 bases, with 9 bases sitting between them. Germline-derived CDR1 and CDR2 are MNHEY and SVGAGI. This CDR3 is CASSLHRYGYTF. CDR3 coding DNA: TGTGCCAGCAGTCTTCATCGGTATGGCTACACCTTC.

The chain carries TRBV6-2 or TRBV6-3 and TRBJ1-1; D is ambiguous. The length of the CDR3 is 12 residues. V shed 4 bases and J shed 1 base, with 4 bases lying between them. CDR1 is MNHEY and CDR2 is SVGEGT in the germline V gene. CDR3 residues: CASSFGNTEAFF. CDR3 DNA: TGTGCCAGCAGTTTCGGGAACACTGAAGCTTTCTTT.

V and J are TRBV14 and TRBJ2-7, with a possible D match to TRBD1 (6 bases). The CDR3 has 15 amino acids. V was shortened by 4 bases and J by 3 bases, with 16 bases between the two germline ends. Germline V gene sequence: CDR1 SGHDN, CDR2 FVKESK. The CDR3 bases are TGTGCCAGCAGCCCGGACAGTCGAAGGAACTACGAGCAGTACGTC. It codes for CASSPDSRRNYEQYV.

The chain combines TRBV5-5 with TRBJ1-5; no definite D call. V was shortened by 1 base and J by 1 base, with 3 bases between the two germline ends. The CDR3 is made up of 13 amino acids. Germline loops: CDR1 SGHKS, CDR2 YYEKEE (reference sequence). The CDR3 bases are TGTGCCAGCAGCTTGCAGAGCAATCAGCCCCAGCATTTT. This sequence encodes CASSLQSNQPQHF. The full variable domain, completed using reference TRBV5-5 and TRBJ1-5, is DAGVTQSPTHLIKTRGQQVTLRCSPISGHKSVSWYQQVLGQGPQFIFQYYEKEERGRGNFPDRFSARQFPNYSSELNVNALLLGDSALYLCASSLQSNQPQHFGDGTRLSIL.

V usage is TRBV27 and J usage is TRBJ2-3; the match to TRBD2 covers 10 bases. The CDR3 consists of 14 residues. With V trimmed by 5 bases and J by 8 bases, 7 bases remained unmatched. Germline CDR1 and CDR2: MNHEY and SMNVEV (reference sequence). The DNA of the CDR3 is TGTGCCAGCAGTACTCTAGCGGGAGAGGGTACGCAGTATTTT. As protein: CASSTLAGEGTQYF.

This chain uses TRBV4-2 with TRBJ1-6; D unclear. V was cut by 4 bases and J by 6 bases, with 16 bases left in between. CDR1 and CDR2 (germline): LGHNA, YNFKEQ. The length of the CDR3 is 16 residues. The CDR3 nucleotides read TGTGCCAGCAGCCGCCGGACCGGGATAACTAATTCACCCCTCCACTTT. Translating it yields CASSRRTGITNSPLHF.

The J gene is TRBJ1-1, the V gene TRBV19; D gene uncertain. The CDR3 consists of 13 residues. V lost 1 base and J lost 3, with 6 bases in between. Per germline, CDR1 LNHDA and CDR2 SQIVND (reference sequence). CDR3 DNA: TGTGCCAGTAGTATAGGCGGGTACACTGAAGCTTTCTTT. Amino acids: CASSIGGYTEAFF.

The chain recombines TRBV4-2 with TRBJ1-3; 7 nucleotides align to TRBD1. Trimming cost V 1 base and J 0 bases; bases outside gene matches: 6. Germline CDR1 reads LGHNA; CDR2 reads YNFKEQ. CDR3 length: 17 residues. CDR3 sequence reads: CASSQGLAGGSGNTIYF. The DNA for the CDR3 is TGTGCCAGCAGCCAAGGGCTGGCAGGGGGCTCTGGAAACACCATATATTTT.